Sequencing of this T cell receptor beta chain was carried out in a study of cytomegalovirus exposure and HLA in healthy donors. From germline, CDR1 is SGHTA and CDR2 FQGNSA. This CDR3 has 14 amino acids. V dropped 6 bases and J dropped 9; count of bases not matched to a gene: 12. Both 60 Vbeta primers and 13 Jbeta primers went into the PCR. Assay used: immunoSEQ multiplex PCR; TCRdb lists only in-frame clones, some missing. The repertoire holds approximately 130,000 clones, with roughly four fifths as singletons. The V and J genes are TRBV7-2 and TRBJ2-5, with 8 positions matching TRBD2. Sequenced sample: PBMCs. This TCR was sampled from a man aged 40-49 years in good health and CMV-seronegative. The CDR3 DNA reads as TGTGCCAGCAGTCTAAGCGGGAGTGGGATACCCCAGTACTTC. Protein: CASSLSGSGIPQYF.